This is a list of T cell receptor beta chains from one sample in a study of technical replicates of blood from several donors. Some clones are missing from TCRdb's copy, which holds only in-frame ones; the method was immunoSEQ multiplex PCR. This table holds tens of thousands of clones, approximately 94% found once. Sequencing was performed on T cells isolated from PBMCs. The receptors come from a human donor in good health. Each CDR3 is given with its conserved first and last residue. The D gene is left open where the match is weak. Part of the rows lack a size; the others show once, few, many or a class for expanded clones.

j_call | d_call | clone_size | v_call | cdr3_nt | cdr3_aa
TRBJ2-7 | - | - | TRBV7-2 | TGTGCCAGCAGCTCTATTCCAAGCTCCTACGAGCAGTACTTC | CASSSIPSSYEQYF
TRBJ1-3 | - | - | TRBV28 | TGTGCCAGCAGGACGGGTGCCGGAAACACCATATATTTT | CASRTGAGNTIYF
TRBJ2-7 | TRBD1 | - | TRBV14 | TGTGCCAGCAGCCCGTTATACGGGACAGTCGAGCAGTACTTC | CASSPLYGTVEQYF
TRBJ2-3 | - | - | TRBV9 | TGTGCCAGCAGCGTGAGTGAAGATACGCAGTATTTT | CASSVSEDTQYF
TRBJ2-7 | TRBD1 | - | TRBV11-2 | TGTGCCACGGGACAGTTGAGCTCCTACGAGCAGTACTTC | CATGQLSSYEQYF
TRBJ2-5 | TRBD2 | - | TRBV28 | TGTGCCAGCAACAGCGGGAGGGAACTTAGGGGAGAGACCCAGTACTTC | CASNSGRELRGETQYF
TRBJ2-1 | TRBD1 | - | TRBV30 | TGTGCCTGGGGGCGAACCCGACAGGGAATTTACAATGAGCAGTTCTTC | CAWGRTRQGIYNEQFF
TRBJ2-5 | TRBD2 | - | TRBV10-3 | TGTGCCGCGCTTTTCGGGGGGTACCAAGAGACCCAGTACTTC | CAALFGGYQETQYF
TRBJ2-7 | - | once | TRBV7-2 | TGTGCCAGCAGCTTAATGCAGGGAGGTAACGAGCAGTACTTC | CASSLMQGGNEQYF
TRBJ2-7 | TRBD1 | - | TRBV6-5 | TGTGCCAGCGCTCCGGGACAGGGAGCCTCTCAGTACTTC | CASAPGQGASQYF
TRBJ2-1 | - | - | TRBV19 | TGTGCCAGTAGTATAGATCTGGGCGCCTCCTACAATGAGCAGTTCTTC | CASSIDLGASYNEQFF
TRBJ1-2 | - | - | TRBV5-1 | TGCGCCAGCAGCTCCGGACTCGGACTTTGGAATGGCTACACCTTC | CASSSGLGLWNGYTF
TRBJ1-4 | - | once | TRBV25-1 | TGTGCCAGCAAGGGGTTCGGCGGGAGCAATGAAAAACTGTTTTTT | CASKGFGGSNEKLFF
TRBJ2-5 | - | - | TRBV27 | TGTGCCAGCAGTCAAGTAGCCGCGGGAATCCAAGAGACCCAGTACTTC | CASSQVAAGIQETQYF
TRBJ2-7 | TRBD1 | - | TRBV5-4 | TGTGCCAGCAGCCTTGACAGACAGGGAAAGGGCGAGCAGTACTTC | CASSLDRQGKGEQYF
TRBJ2-5 | - | once | TRBV2 | TGTGCCAGCTCTGGGGAGGCGAAGACCCAGTACTTC | CASSGEAKTQYF
TRBJ2-7 | TRBD1 | - | TRBV7-3 | TGTGCCAGCAGCCCCGGACAGGGTTGGGGGTACGAGCAGTACTTC | CASSPGQGWGYEQYF
TRBJ2-7 | - | once | TRBV10-1 | TGCGCCAGTGGTGAGTCCACCTACGAGCAGTACTTC | CASGESTYEQYF
TRBJ2-7 | TRBD2 | - | TRBV9 | TGTGCCAGCAGCGCATCATTAGCGGGAAACCCCTACGAGCAGTACTTC | CASSASLAGNPYEQYF
TRBJ1-1 | - | - | TRBV29-1 | TGCAGCGTCTCGCGCCGAAACACTGAAGCTTTCTTT | CSVSRRNTEAFF
TRBJ2-3 | - | - | TRBV29-1 | TGCAGCGTCTCGAAGGCGGGTTTGAGCACAGATACGCAGTATTTT | CSVSKAGLSTDTQYF
TRBJ2-5 | - | - | TRBV10-3 | TGTGCCATCGGAATAGGACAGTCCCAAGAGACCCAGTACTTC | CAIGIGQSQETQYF
TRBJ2-3 | - | once | TRBV28 | TGTGCCAGCAGCGGCCGGGAAGGCGGGCGGGTTACAGATACGCAGTATTTT | CASSGREGGRVTDTQYF
TRBJ2-7 | - | once | TRBV28 | TGTGCCAGCAGCCCTCCAGAGGGAACGCGAGTGGAGCAGTACTTC | CASSPPEGTRVEQYF
TRBJ2-3 | TRBD2 | - | TRBV14 | TGTGCCAGCAGCCAAGACCTAGCGGGGAGCACAGATACGCAGTATTTT | CASSQDLAGSTDTQYF
TRBJ2-7 | TRBD1 | - | TRBV5-1 | TGCGCCAGCAGCTTGGGGGACAGGTATGCCGAGCAGTACTTC | CASSLGDRYAEQYF
TRBJ1-1 | TRBD1 | - | TRBV30 | TGTGCCTGGAGCCCCGGGACAGGGGGTGTGTTAGCTTTCTTT | CAWSPGTGGVLAFF
TRBJ2-6 | - | - | TRBV2 | TGTGCCAGCAGTGAGGAGAACTCTGGGGCCAACGTCCTGACTTTC | CASSEENSGANVLTF
TRBJ1-2 | - | - | TRBV30 | TGTGCCTGGAGTGTCCTACGGGGGGGCTACACCTTC | CAWSVLRGGYTF
TRBJ2-7 | TRBD2 | - | TRBV2 | TGTGCCAGCAGTGGCCTGCGGGAGGGCGAGCAGTACTTC | CASSGLREGEQYF
TRBJ2-1 | - | - | TRBV10-2 | TGCGCCAGCAGCCGAGGACTTTACAATGAGCAGTTCTTC | CASSRGLYNEQFF
TRBJ1-2 | - | - | TRBV6-6 | TGTGCCAGCTCCCCAGGGTCCCATGGCTACACCTTC | CASSPGSHGYTF
TRBJ2-5 | TRBD2 | - | TRBV10-1 | TGCGCCAGCAGTGAAACCCCAGCGGGAGGTCAGGAGACCCAGTACTTC | CASSETPAGGQETQYF